The text below deals with one TCR beta chain. Its target is unknown. The data derive from a study of T cell responses to AZD1222 COVID-19 vaccine. Findings and limits, study-wide: With dominance at 160-218 and 743-854, vaccine-associated CD4 TCRs spanned spike. When two AZD1222 doses had been given, Spike-specific TCR breadth and depth rose.

Clones were sequenced by immunoSEQ multiplex PCR, and TCRdb holds only the in-frame ones, with some missing. The sample shows approximately 190,000 clones, about nine tenths of them seen only once. V lost 7 bases to trimming and J lost 5 bases, with 18 bases between them. The CDR3 contains 14 residues. The V gene's germline CDR1 is ENHRY and CDR2 SYGVKD. The receptor's source is an adult in good health. The sequences come from peripheral blood, collected on day 0 of AZD1222 vaccination. The chain carries TRBV10-3 and TRBJ2-7, with a possible D match to TRBD1 (5 bases). This CDR3 is CAINQVDSFHEQYF. Here the CDR3 DNA reads TGTGCCATCAACCAAGTTGACAGTTTCCACGAGCAGTACTTC.